Given below is one T cell receptor beta chain in context. Its antigen is not yet known. Base qualities are not at hand, and no much larger clone is one base apart. TCRbeta CDR3 regions were amplified from genomic DNA using the immunoSEQ Assay, a bias-controlled multiplex PCR. The published analysis was carried out like this. Nucleated cell counts per sample were estimated from amplification of reference gene primers within the assay. To quantify the absolute abundance of each unique TCRbeta CDR3 rearrangement, sequence reads were collapsed and filtered. Productive Simpson clonality was computed per sample as the square root of Simpson's diversity index over productive rearrangements. TCRdb's version of the immuneACCESS table is confined to in-frame rearrangements and falls short of the full clone set. An unresolved V gene accounts for under half of the shortfall where checked; the remainder is of unknown origin. V and J calls and clone size are copied from that table; D and trimming were computed from the DNA. Recorded for this sample are 100,000 to 150,000 clones; about 84% of them occurred a single time. The ten largest make up 5% to 6% of the sample.

These data originate in a study of blood T cell repertoires in COVID-19 (TCRdb year 2020). Looking at the study overall: Collaborator samples came from the United States, Italy and Spain and covered acute and convalescent phases of COVID-19. The material from the prospective study consisted of cDNA or gDNA derived from T cells, B-cell-depleted T cells, or PBMCs. Subjects who had been exposed to COVID-19, were actively infected with it, or had recovered from it provided the deeply sampled blood TCRbeta repertoires that made up the dataset. The repertoires were released in a freely available public database meant as a resource for research on the immune response to SARS-CoV-2. Samples were obtained from the ongoing ImmuneRACE study (first 160 participants) and from about 1,300 subjects provided by 6 global collaborators. Nearly every sample came with metadata listing a de-identified subject ID, COVID-19 status, age in years and sex. Where available, HLA class I and class II types were taken from metadata supplied by the sample provider and were not determined by assay-based typing.

Each collaborating institution followed its own protocols to collect whole blood in K2EDTA tubes. For TCRbeta analysis, collaborators shipped samples in one of three forms: frozen whole blood, isolated PBMCs, or DNA extracted from either of those sample types. CDR1 and CDR2 were assigned from the germline V gene (reference sequence) as MNHNY and SVGAGI. The CDR3 runs 14 residues from the cysteine to the phenylalanine. The retained sequence is limited to the CDR3, 42 bases, with the frame set at the first base. Trimming takes 6 bases off V and 5 bases off J; junction bases not matched to a gene: 10. Study-wide findings and limitations: The amount of clinical and demographic metadata varied by source and participant and was provided uncurated.

The TCR was taken from a human donor in a cohort sampled during active COVID-19. The specimen was peripheral blood. The V gene is TRBV6-6 and the J gene is TRBJ2-7; 7 bases in the junction line up with TRBD1. The nucleotide sequence reads TGTGCCAGCAGAAACAGGGGCAAACTTAACGAGCAGTACTTC. It encodes CASRNRGKLNEQYF.